Presented here are 9 T cell receptor beta chains from one specimen sequenced in a study of T cell responses to AZD1222 COVID-19 vaccine. Profiled with immunoSEQ multiplex PCR; TCRdb holds only in-frame clones, not every one. The sample comprises roughly 200,000 clones, approximately 92% of which are singletons, and 0.95% to 1.3% rests with the top ten. The sequenced sample was peripheral blood, obtained 28 days after the second dose of the MenACWY control vaccine. These receptors all stem from an adult who received the MenACWY meningococcal vaccine as a control.

This chain links TRBV30 with TRBJ1-3; 9 bases match TRBD1. Germline V gives CDR1 GTSNPN, CDR2 SVGIG (reference sequence). This CDR3 spans 13 amino acids. J gave up 4 bases and V 8 bases, and 6 bases lay outside the gene matches. CDR3 region: CAGTGTAGNTIYF. The CDR3 DNA reads as TGTGCCGGGACAGGGACGGCAGGAAACACCATATATTTT.

The chain recombines TRBV5-8 with TRBJ1-2; D possibly corresponds to TRBD1 (5 bases). V was trimmed by 1 base and J by 3 bases, leaving 10 bases between them. Germline V gene data show CDR1 as SGHTS and CDR2 as YDEGEE. The CDR3 is 14 amino acids. DNA for the CDR3: TGTGCCAGCAGCTTGTTCGCGGGGGACTATGGCTACACCTTC. Translating it yields CASSLFAGDYGYTF.

The V and J genes are TRBV3-1 (or the pseudogene TRBV3-2) and TRBJ1-5; D gene uncertain. There are 14 residues in the CDR3. Per the germline V gene, CDR1 is LGHDT and CDR2 is YNNKEL (reference sequence). Trimming removed 3 bases from V and 4 bases from J, with 10 bases in between. The CDR3 protein is CASSHAVTNQPQHF. As DNA, the CDR3 is TGTGCCAGCAGCCATGCAGTGACAAATCAGCCCCAGCATTTT.

The rearrangement joins TRBV28 to TRBJ2-1, with 10 bases that match TRBD2. This CDR3 contains 15 residues. Germline lookup yields CDR1 MDHEN and CDR2 SYDVKM. V lost 6 bases, J lost 4 bases, and 6 bases stayed unmatched. CDR3: CASSAQTSGYNEQFF. CDR3 DNA: TGTGCCAGCAGCGCCCAGACTAGCGGGTACAATGAGCAGTTCTTC.

The gene calls are TRBV9 and TRBJ2-1; 7 bases agree with TRBD1. The V gene's germline CDR1 is SGDLS and CDR2 YYNGEE. The CDR3 contains 16 residues. The V segment lost 4 bases and the J segment 4 bases; nucleotides outside the gene matches: 11. The CDR3 protein is CASSPNPGGLYNEQFF. Written as DNA, the CDR3 is TGTGCCAGCAGCCCTAACCCAGGGGGTTTATACAATGAGCAGTTCTTC.

The chain has TRBV30 and TRBJ2-3; 7 bases map to TRBD2. The CDR3 contains 15 residues. Per germline, CDR1 GTSNPN and CDR2 SVGIG (reference sequence). With V trimmed by 3 bases and J by 0 bases, 6 bases remained unmatched. Here the CDR3 reads CAWSQLASSTDTQYF. CDR3 nucleotides: TGTGCCTGGAGCCAACTAGCGTCTAGCACAGATACGCAGTATTTT.

This chain links TRBV2 with TRBJ2-3; tentative D call: TRBD1 (6 bases). The CDR3 is made up of 15 amino acids. V was trimmed by 5 bases and J by 2 bases, leaving 14 bases between them. Germline CDR1 is SNHLY and CDR2 is FYNNEI. The CDR3 region is CASSFQGPPTDTQYF. The CDR3 region has the DNA TGTGCCAGCAGTTTTCAGGGGCCCCCCACAGATACGCAGTATTTT.

The CDR3 region is CASSLDQISGANVLTF. The CDR3, as DNA: TGCGCCAGCAGCTTGGACCAGATCTCTGGGGCCAACGTCCTGACTTTC. The V call is TRBV5-1, the J call TRBJ2-6; D is undetermined. CDR1 and CDR2 (germline): SGHRS, YFSETQ. V shed 0 bases and J shed 0 bases, with 7 bases lying between them. The CDR3 contains 16 residues.

The rearrangement uses TRBV10-3 and TRBJ1-1; no reliable D call. The CDR3 has 12 amino acids. Trimming cost V 5 bases and J 8 bases, with 12 bases left between them. Looked up from germline, CDR1 is ENHRY and CDR2 is SYGVKD. CDR3 amino acids: CAISSPPEEAFF. For the CDR3, the DNA is TGTGCCATCAGTTCCCCGCCAGAAGAAGCTTTCTTT.